The 21 T cell receptor beta chains given below trace back to one sample, sequenced in a study of T cell responses to AZD1222 COVID-19 vaccine (dated by TCRdb to 2020 to 2023). The library was generated by the immunoSEQ multiplex PCR assay. Imported from immuneACCESS, the table was reduced by TCRdb to in-frame sequences with V and J called. These copies leave out some clones; in studies compared against another copy, an unresolved V gene accounts for under half, and the cause of the remainder is not known. The sample table contains 94,000 or so clones; only one count was recorded for nearly 90% of them. Clones ranked in the top ten supply under 2% of the sample. Taken with the paper, the label for time point translates to: baseline before first vaccination. Source: peripheral blood, taken on day 0 of AZD1222 vaccination. Receptor source: an adult in good health.

This clone was observed a single time. The chain employs TRBV30 and TRBJ2-3; 8 bases agree with TRBD1. This CDR3 has 16 amino acids. With 1 base clipped from V and 0 bases from J, the junction kept 6 bases outside the gene matches. Germline V gene data show CDR1 as GTSNPN and CDR2 as SVGIG (reference sequence). The DNA for the CDR3 is TGTGCCTGGAGTGGGGCGACAGGGGCTAGCACAGATACGCAGTATTTT. It encodes CAWSGATGASTDTQYF.

This chain connects TRBV6-5 to TRBJ1-1, with a possible D match to TRBD1 (5 bases). Germline values: CDR1 MNHEY, CDR2 SVGAGI. Trimming cost V 5 bases and J 1 base, with 8 bases left between them. CDR3 length: 13 residues. CDR3 sequence: CASSPTGNTEAFF. CDR3 sequence (DNA): TGTGCCAGCAGTCCCACAGGGAACACTGAAGCTTTCTTT.

The chain combines TRBV19 with TRBJ1-5; D perhaps matches TRBD1 (5 bases). Germline loops: CDR1 LNHDA, CDR2 SQIVND (reference sequence). CDR3 size: 14 residues. V was trimmed by 1 base and J by 9 bases, leaving 13 bases between them. CDR3: CASSIGGNGVPQHF. The CDR3, as DNA: TGTGCCAGTAGTATAGGGGGGAATGGGGTGCCCCAGCATTTT.

This clone was counted only a few times. The V call is TRBV6-5, the J call TRBJ2-7; 9 bases are shared with TRBD2. The CDR3 runs 15 residues. J was trimmed by 1 base and V by 2 bases; bases with no gene match: 3. Germline V CDR1 and CDR2: MNHEY, SVGAGI. The CDR3 spells CASSYESGGSYEQYF. CDR3 in DNA: TGTGCCAGCAGTTACGAGAGCGGGGGGTCCTACGAGCAGTACTTC.

V gene TRBV6-1 combines with J gene TRBJ1-4; TRBD1 matches 7 bases. Trimming removed 6 bases from V and 0 bases from J; junction bases left unmatched: 19. This CDR3 is 20 amino acids long. Germline values: CDR1 MNHNS, CDR2 SASEGT. CDR3 loop: CASRETGTAVGFATNEKLFF. The CDR3 region has the DNA TGTGCCAGCAGGGAAACCGGGACAGCAGTTGGGTTTGCAACTAATGAAAAACTGTTTTTT.

This chain links TRBV18 with TRBJ2-1; D may be TRBD1 or TRBD2 (5 bases each). CDR3 length: 15 amino acids. Trimming stripped 5 bases from V and 7 bases from J, with 18 bases between. CDR1 is KGHSH and CDR2 is LQKENI in the germline V gene. CDR3 DNA sequence: TGTGCCAGCTCATCACGGGGCCAGGCGGAGAATGAGCAGTTCTTC. Protein: CASSSRGQAENEQFF.

The J gene is TRBJ1-5, the V gene TRBV7-2, with 10 bases that match TRBD1. Per the germline V gene, CDR1 is SGHTA and CDR2 is FQGNSA. V shed 5 bases, J shed 1 base, and the junction held 8 bases outside the gene matches. The length of the CDR3 is 17 residues. CDR3 in amino acids: CASSPGTGALSNQPQHF. CDR3 in DNA: TGTGCCAGCAGCCCAGGGACAGGGGCCCTAAGCAATCAGCCCCAGCATTTT.

The V and J genes are TRBV24-1 and TRBJ2-3; D remains unclear. The germline gives CDR1 KGHDR, CDR2 SFDVKD. Trimming took 2 bases from V and 2 from J, leaving 10 bases between them. This CDR3 is 15 amino acids long. The CDR3 is CATSDSKRDTDTQYF. CDR3 in DNA: TGTGCCACCAGTGATTCAAAAAGGGACACAGATACGCAGTATTTT.

The gene calls are TRBV5-1 and TRBJ1-1, with D maybe TRBD1 (5 bases). The CDR3 sequence is 15 residues long. Trimming shortened V by 0 bases and J by 3 bases, and 12 bases separated the two germline ends. The germline V gene encodes CDR1 SGHRS and CDR2 YFSETQ. The CDR3 DNA is TGCGCCAGCAGCTTGGCCTGGGGGGTGGACACTGAAGCTTTCTTT. Translated, it gives CASSLAWGVDTEAFF.

CDR3 nucleotides: TGTGCCAGCAGCGTAGTTTTCGGTGGCACTGAAGCTTTCTTT. It yields the protein CASSVVFGGTEAFF. The J gene is TRBJ1-1, the V gene TRBV9; D gene ambiguous. Trimming took 0 bases from V and 4 from J, leaving 10 bases between them. The CDR3 totals 14 residues. Germline loops: CDR1 SGDLS, CDR2 YYNGEE.

This sequence joins TRBV19 and TRBJ2-7; D remains ambiguous. This CDR3 comprises 15 residues. The germline V and J ends were trimmed by 7 bases and 5 bases, with 21 bases remaining between them. The germline V gene encodes CDR1 LNHDA and CDR2 SQIVND (reference sequence). In nucleotides, the CDR3 is TGTGCCAGTATCGGGCGATCACCGGGCGGAGACGAGCAGTACTTC. Its translation is CASIGRSPGGDEQYF.

In its sample, this clone was seen a few times. This sequence joins TRBV2 and TRBJ1-2; maybe TRBD1 (5 bases). Looked up from germline, CDR1 is SNHLY and CDR2 is FYNNEI. CDR3 length: 16 amino acids. V dropped 2 bases and J dropped 8 bases, with 21 bases sitting between them. CDR3 in DNA: TGTGCCAGCAGTGAAAGATGGGCTCCCAGGGTAGAGGGCTACACCTTC. Its translation is CASSERWAPRVEGYTF.

This sequence joins TRBV6-1 and TRBJ1-5; unclear D gene. The V gene's germline CDR1 is MNHNS and CDR2 SASEGT. This CDR3 has 13 residues. V was trimmed by 2 bases and J by 5 bases, leaving 7 bases between them. The CDR3 DNA is TGTGCCAGCAGTGAAAGGTGGGATCAGCCCCAGCATTTT. This encodes CASSERWDQPQHF.

The V gene is TRBV3-1 (or the pseudogene TRBV3-2), the J gene TRBJ2-5; TRBD1 matches 7 bases. The CDR3 sequence is 17 residues long. The V gene end was trimmed by 0 bases and the J gene end by 5 bases; junction bases not matched to a gene: 12. The V gene's germline CDR1 is LGHDT and CDR2 YNNKEL (reference sequence). The CDR3 nucleotides read TGTGCCAGCAGCCAAGACCGCCTAGGGGGCGGTTGGGAGACCCAGTACTTC. Translation gives CASSQDRLGGGWETQYF.

The chain is built from TRBV28 and TRBJ1-4; D not resolved. Trimming cost V 5 bases and J 0 bases, with 7 bases left between them. This CDR3 has 14 amino acids. In germline, CDR1 is MDHEN, CDR2 SYDVKM. CDR3 bases: TGTGCCAGCAGTCCGTCGACAACTAATGAAAAACTGTTTTTT. Translation: CASSPSTTNEKLFF.

The genes are TRBV5-1 and TRBJ1-2; no firm D call. V was cut by 0 bases and J by 4 bases, with 7 bases left in between. Per the germline V gene, CDR1 is SGHRS and CDR2 is YFSETQ. This CDR3 region has 13 residues. CDR3 region: CASSLEAIYGYTF. CDR3 in DNA: TGCGCCAGCAGCTTGGAGGCAATCTATGGCTACACCTTC. Filled out from reference TRBV5-1 and TRBJ1-2, the complete variable domain reads KAGVTQTPRYLIKTRGQQVTLSCSPISGHRSVSWYQQTPGQGLQFLFEYFSETQRNKGNFPGRFSGRQFSNSRSEMNVSTLELGDSALYLCASSLEAIYGYTFGSGTRLTVV.

V is TRBV5-5 and J is TRBJ2-2; D perhaps matches TRBD1 (6 bases). V was cut by 3 bases and J by 1 base, with 13 bases left in between. The CDR3 is made up of 16 amino acids. In germline, CDR1 is SGHKS, CDR2 YYEKEE (reference sequence). The CDR3, as DNA: TGTGCCAGCAGCTCTACGGGACATCTGAACACCGGGGAGCTGTTTTTT. It encodes CASSSTGHLNTGELFF.

This sequence joins TRBV2 and TRBJ2-3; 7 positions agree with TRBD2. The J segment lost 0 bases and the V segment lost 7 bases, leaving 4 bases of the junction unmatched. CDR1 SNHLY and CDR2 FYNNEI come from the germline V gene. CDR3 length: 14 amino acids. The CDR3 DNA is TGTGCCAGCAAGCGGGACCCTAGCACAGATACGCAGTATTTT. Translating it yields CASKRDPSTDTQYF.

A few counts support this clone. The chain employs TRBV7-8 and TRBJ1-2, with a possible D match to TRBD1 (6 bases). The CDR3 consists of 15 residues. The ends were cut back, 4 bases at V and 8 bases at J, with 20 bases in the middle. Germline loops: CDR1 SGHVS, CDR2 FQNEAQ. The CDR3 nucleotides read TGTGCCAGCAGCTCGAGGGGGGGCGTTGAAAGGGGCTACACCTTC. Its protein product is CASSSRGGVERGYTF. The full variable domain, completed using reference TRBV7-8 and TRBJ1-2, is GAGVSQSPRYKVAKRGQDVALRCDPISGHVSLFWYQQALGQGPEFLTYFQNEAQLDKSGLPSDRFFAERPEGSVSTLKIQRTQQEDSAVYLCASSSRGGVERGYTFGSGTRLTVV.

This CDR3 is CASSDVYSNQPQHF. CDR3 sequence (DNA): TGTGCCAGCAGTGACGTTTATAGCAATCAGCCCCAGCATTTT. The chain is built from TRBV6-1 and TRBJ1-5, with unresolved D. V was pared by 3 bases and J by 0 bases, with 6 bases between. The CDR3 length is 14 residues. CDR1 is MNHNS, CDR2 SASEGT, per germline.

This chain joins TRBV10-3 and TRBJ2-2, with D uncertain. Germline CDR1 and CDR2: ENHRY and SYGVKD. V gave up 10 bases and J gave up 5 bases, with 11 bases separating them. The CDR3 has 12 residues. CDR3 coding DNA: TGTGCCAACATGGGGTTGACCGGGGAGCTGTTTTTT. Amino acids: CANMGLTGELFF.